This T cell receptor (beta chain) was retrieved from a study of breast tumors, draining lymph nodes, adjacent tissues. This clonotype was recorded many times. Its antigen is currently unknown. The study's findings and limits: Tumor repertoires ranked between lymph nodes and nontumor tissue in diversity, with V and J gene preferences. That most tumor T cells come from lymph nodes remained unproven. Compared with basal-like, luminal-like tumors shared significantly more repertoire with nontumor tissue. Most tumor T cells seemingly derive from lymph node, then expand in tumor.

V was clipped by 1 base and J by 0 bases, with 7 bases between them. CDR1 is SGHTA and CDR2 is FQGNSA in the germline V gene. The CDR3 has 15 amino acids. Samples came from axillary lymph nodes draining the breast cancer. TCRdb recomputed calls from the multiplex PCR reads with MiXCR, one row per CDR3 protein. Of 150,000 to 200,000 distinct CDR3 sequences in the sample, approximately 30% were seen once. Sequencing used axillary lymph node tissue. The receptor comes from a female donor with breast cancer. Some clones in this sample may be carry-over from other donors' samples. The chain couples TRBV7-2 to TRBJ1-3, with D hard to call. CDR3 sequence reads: CASSLEFRSGNTIYF. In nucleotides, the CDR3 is TGTGCCAGCAGCTTAGAGTTTCGCTCTGGAAACACCATATATTTT.